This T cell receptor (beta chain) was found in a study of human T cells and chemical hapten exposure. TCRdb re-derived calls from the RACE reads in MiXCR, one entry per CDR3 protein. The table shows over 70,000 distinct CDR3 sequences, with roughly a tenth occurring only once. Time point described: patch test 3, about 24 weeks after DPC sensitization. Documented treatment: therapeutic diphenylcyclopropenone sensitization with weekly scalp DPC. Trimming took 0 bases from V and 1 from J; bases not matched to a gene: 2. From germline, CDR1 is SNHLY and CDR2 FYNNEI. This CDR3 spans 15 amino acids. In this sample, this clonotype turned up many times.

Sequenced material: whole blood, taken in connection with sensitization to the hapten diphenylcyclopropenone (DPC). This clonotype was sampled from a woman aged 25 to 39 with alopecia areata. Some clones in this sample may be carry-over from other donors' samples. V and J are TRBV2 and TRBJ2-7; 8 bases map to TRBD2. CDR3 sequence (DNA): TGTGCCAGCAGTGAAGCGGGCGGGGGGTCCTACGAGCAGTACGTC. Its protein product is CASSEAGGGSYEQYV.